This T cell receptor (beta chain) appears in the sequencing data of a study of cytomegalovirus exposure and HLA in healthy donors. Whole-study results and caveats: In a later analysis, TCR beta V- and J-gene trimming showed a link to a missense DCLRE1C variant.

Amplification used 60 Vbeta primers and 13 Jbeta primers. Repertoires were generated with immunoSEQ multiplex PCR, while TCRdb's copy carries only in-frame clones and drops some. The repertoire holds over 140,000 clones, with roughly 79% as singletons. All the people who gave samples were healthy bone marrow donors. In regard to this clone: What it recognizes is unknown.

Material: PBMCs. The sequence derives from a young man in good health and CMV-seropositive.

DNA of the CDR3: TGTGCCAGCAGCTTGGCCATGACAGGTATTGGGTACGAGCAGTACTTC. Residues: CASSLAMTGIGYEQYF. V and J are TRBV5-4 and TRBJ2-7; tentative D call: TRBD1 (6 bases). This CDR3 is built from 16 residues. V was shortened by 0 bases and J by 4 bases, with 17 bases between the two germline ends. Germline-derived CDR1 and CDR2 are SGHNT and YYREEE (reference sequence).